These 30 T cell receptor beta chains came from one sample sequenced in a study of blood T cell repertoires in COVID-19. The assay was immunoSEQ multiplex PCR, and TCRdb's table has in-frame clones only and misses some. The sample holds approximately 140,000 clones; around 88% are singletons and the top ten take under 2.5%. The material sequenced was PBMCs or T cells enriched from blood (not recorded which). Receptors were obtained from a woman aged 45-65 years who had recovered from COVID-19.

The rearrangement links TRBV19 to TRBJ2-6; maybe TRBD1 (7 bases). Trimming took 1 base from V and 2 from J, leaving 15 bases between them. Germline CDR1 LNHDA, CDR2 SQIVND (reference sequence). This CDR3 has 18 residues. In DNA, the CDR3 is TGTGCCAGTAGTATAGTGGGCAGGGGGGTCCCTGGGGCCAACGTCCTGACTTTC. Translation: CASSIVGRGVPGANVLTF.

The rearrangement links TRBV30 to TRBJ2-4, with 8 positions matching TRBD2. Germline CDR1 GTSNPN, CDR2 SVGIG (reference sequence). Unmatched junction bases numbered 6, after V lost 3 bases and J lost 8 bases. The CDR3 contains 13 residues. CDR3 loop: CAWSTGGGYIQYF. The CDR3, as DNA: TGTGCCTGGAGCACGGGCGGGGGGTACATTCAGTACTTC.

This CDR3 reads CASSLWWDRGSDTGELFF. The CDR3 DNA reads TGTGCCAGCAGCTTATGGTGGGACAGGGGATCGGACACCGGGGAGCTGTTTTTT. V is TRBV11-2 and J is TRBJ2-2; the match to TRBD1 covers 10 bases. V dropped 2 bases and J dropped 3; count of bases not matched to a gene: 9. The CDR3 consists of 18 residues. Germline V gene lookup returns CDR1 SGHAT and CDR2 FQNNGV.

This sequence joins TRBV29-1 and TRBJ2-1; TRBD2 is a possible D gene (6 bases). V lost 4 bases and J lost 4, with 11 bases in between. Germline CDR1 reads SQVTM; CDR2 reads ANQGSEA. The CDR3 has 13 amino acids. The CDR3 sequence is CSVVEGTYNEQFF. CDR3 in DNA: TGCAGCGTTGTCGAGGGGACTTACAATGAGCAGTTCTTC.

This rearrangement joins TRBV4-3 to TRBJ1-1; D is uncertain. The germline V gene encodes CDR1 LGHNA and CDR2 YSLEER. The CDR3 is 15 amino acids. The germline V and J ends were trimmed by 0 bases and 6 bases, with 14 bases remaining between them. For the CDR3, the DNA is TGCGCCAGCAGCCAAGATTCGCAGCTGGGAGCTGAAGCTTTCTTT. Protein sequence: CASSQDSQLGAEAFF.

The chain couples TRBV4-1 to TRBJ2-2, with TRBD1 matching 10 bases. The CDR3 runs to 17 residues. Per the germline V gene, CDR1 is MGHRA and CDR2 is YSYEKL. J was trimmed by 6 bases and V by 2 bases; bases with no gene match: 9. CDR3 in DNA: TGCGCCAGCAGCCAATCCGGGACAGGGGCGTTGGCCGGGGAGCTGTTTTTT. It is translated as CASSQSGTGALAGELFF.

The chain recombines TRBV7-9 with TRBJ1-5; D gene ambiguous. This CDR3 contains 15 residues. Germline V lookup: CDR1 SEHNR, CDR2 FQNEAQ (reference sequence). Trimming took 5 bases from V and 5 from J, leaving 16 bases between them. CDR3 loop: CASSGNEELDQPQHF. CDR3 in DNA: TGTGCCAGCAGCGGGAACGAAGAACTAGATCAGCCCCAGCATTTT.

This sequence joins TRBV11-3 and TRBJ2-1; 15 bases agree with TRBD2. Losses at the gene ends were 4 bases for V and 10 bases for J; bases not matched to a gene: 11. In germline, CDR1 is SGHNT, CDR2 YENEEA. The CDR3 has 17 amino acids. The CDR3 is CASSSRTSGGANMEQFF. CDR3 nucleotide sequence: TGTGCCAGCAGCTCGCGGACTAGCGGGGGGGCCAATATGGAGCAGTTCTTC.

The CDR3 coding sequence is TGTGCCAGCAGTTCGGGAGCAGATACGCAGTATTTT. This gives the protein CASSSGADTQYF. The chain combines TRBV6-5 with TRBJ2-3; maybe TRBD2 (6 bases). V lost 4 bases and J 4 bases, leaving 6 bases between the germline ends. The length of the CDR3 is 12 residues. Germline V gives CDR1 MNHEY, CDR2 SVGAGI.

The V gene is TRBV6-5, the J gene TRBJ2-1, with TRBD2 as a possible D gene (5 bases). From germline, CDR1 is MNHEY and CDR2 SVGAGI. The CDR3 sequence is 11 residues long. The V end was cut by 4 bases, the J end by 7 bases, with 5 bases between. CDR3 sequence (DNA): TGTGCCAGCAGTTTAGCGAATGAGCAGTTCTTC. Protein sequence: CASSLANEQFF.

The sample holds a few counts of this clone. The chain carries TRBV6-5 and TRBJ2-3, with D perhaps matching TRBD1 (7 bases). CDR1 and CDR2 (germline): MNHEY, SVGAGI. With 2 bases removed from V and 3 bases from J, the gap between germline ends came to 9 bases. The CDR3 consists of 14 residues. For the CDR3, the DNA is TGTGCCAGCAGTTACCAGGGGGGTACAGATACGCAGTATTTT. Residues: CASSYQGGTDTQYF.

This clone was seen just once. The J gene is TRBJ2-2, the V gene TRBV7-3; D call uncertain. From germline, CDR1 is SGHTA and CDR2 FQGTGA. This CDR3 region has 14 residues. The ends were cut back, 5 bases at V and 1 base at J, with 8 bases in the middle. CDR3 loop: CASSLLGNTGELFF. DNA for the CDR3: TGTGCCAGCAGCCTCCTCGGGAACACCGGGGAGCTGTTTTTT.

This chain links TRBV2 with TRBJ2-3; TRBD1 aligns across 9 bases. V lost 6 bases to trimming and J lost 4 bases; unmatched junction nucleotides: 5. Germline-derived CDR1 and CDR2 are SNHLY and FYNNEI. This CDR3 comprises 14 residues. CDR3 residues: CASRTGGSADTQYF. The CDR3, as DNA: TGTGCCAGCAGGACAGGGGGATCGGCAGATACGCAGTATTTT.

This clone was picked up a small number of times. The CDR3 region has the DNA TGCAGCGTTGACTACCCGGGGGGGAGCTCCTACGAGCAGTACTTC. The encoded protein is CSVDYPGGSSYEQYF. The chain couples TRBV29-1 to TRBJ2-7; 8 nucleotides match TRBD2. V was pared by 3 bases and J by 0 bases, with 7 bases of the junction left unmatched. The CDR3 has 15 amino acids. CDR1 is SQVTM, CDR2 ANQGSEA, per germline.

The chain carries TRBV24-1 and TRBJ2-1; D call uncertain. This CDR3 contains 16 residues. The germline V gene encodes CDR1 KGHDR and CDR2 SFDVKD. V dropped 3 bases and J dropped 0 bases, with 11 bases sitting between them. The CDR3 protein is CATSDTDQRSYNEQFF. CDR3 DNA: TGTGCCACCAGTGATACCGACCAGCGCTCCTACAATGAGCAGTTCTTC.

This clone occurred once. The chain carries TRBV7-2 and TRBJ1-2; tentatively, D is TRBD1 (6 bases). The V gene's germline CDR1 is SGHTA and CDR2 FQGNSA. The CDR3 extends over 14 amino acids. With 2 bases removed from V and 8 bases from J, the gap between germline ends came to 15 bases. CDR3 in amino acids: CASSLMNRAVGYTF. The CDR3 DNA reads as TGTGCCAGCAGCTTAATGAACAGGGCGGTAGGCTACACCTTC.

J is TRBJ2-7 and V is TRBV7-9; a weak D match, TRBD2 (6 bases). Per germline, CDR1 SEHNR and CDR2 FQNEAQ (reference sequence). V lost 1 base to trimming and J lost 6 bases, with 10 bases between them. CDR3 size: 13 residues. CDR3 bases: TGTGCCAGCAGCTTAGGGGTCGGGGGCGAGCAGTACTTC. This translates into CASSLGVGGEQYF.

The V and J genes are TRBV11-3 and TRBJ2-7; 8 bases match TRBD1. J was trimmed by 4 bases and V by 6 bases; bases with no gene match: 11. Germline CDR1 SGHNT, CDR2 YENEEA. This CDR3 spans 15 amino acids. The CDR3 DNA reads TGTGCCAGCAGAAATAAAGGACAGGGAGATTACGAGCAGTACTTC. It translates to CASRNKGQGDYEQYF. Supplemented by reference TRBV11-3 and TRBJ2-7, the full variable domain reads EAGVVQSPRYKIIEKKQPVAFWCNPISGHNTLYWYLQNLGQGPELLIRYENEEAVDDSQLPKDRFSAERLKGVDSTLKIQPAELGDSAVYLCASRNKGQGDYEQYFGPGTRLTVT.

The CDR3 reads CGGTGNNEQFF. DNA for the CDR3: TGTGGAGGGACAGGAAACAATGAGCAGTTCTTC. The genes are TRBV19 and TRBJ2-1; TRBD1 agrees at 8 bases. CDR1 and CDR2 (germline): LNHDA, SQIVND (reference sequence). This CDR3 comprises 11 residues. The full variable domain, in which reference TRBV19 and TRBJ2-1 provide the parts outside the CDR3, is DGGITQSPKYLFRKEGQNVTLSCEQNLNHDAMYWYRQDPGQGLRLIYYSQIVNDFQKGDIAEGYSVSREKKESFPLTVTSAQKNPTAFYLCGGTGNNEQFFGPGTRLTVL.

This rearrangement joins TRBV5-6 to TRBJ2-3; 8 bases fit TRBD1. With 7 bases clipped from V and 5 bases from J, the junction kept 18 bases outside the gene matches. Germline V gives CDR1 SGHDT, CDR2 YYEEEE. This CDR3 is built from 17 residues. CDR3 DNA: TGTGCCAGCCAAGATCTAAGGGGCAGGGGGCTTGGAGATACGCAGTATTTT. Its translation: CASQDLRGRGLGDTQYF.

This clone was counted between two and nine times. The gene calls are TRBV6-5 and TRBJ1-5; D is perhaps TRBD1 (5 bases). The germline V and J ends were trimmed by 6 bases and 2 bases, with 14 bases remaining between them. The CDR3 is 15 residues long. The V gene's germline CDR1 is MNHEY and CDR2 SVGAGI. The CDR3 DNA follows: TGTGCCAGCAGAACGAGGTCCAGGGGCAATCAGCCCCAGCATTTT. It translates to CASRTRSRGNQPQHF.

V and J are TRBV7-2 and TRBJ2-4; a possible D gene is TRBD2 (5 bases). With 4 bases removed from V and 1 base from J, the gap between germline ends came to 11 bases. Germline V gene data show CDR1 as SGHTA and CDR2 as FQGNSA. The CDR3 sequence is 15 residues long. CDR3: CASSSGIEAKNIQYF. The CDR3 DNA follows: TGTGCCAGCAGCTCGGGGATAGAGGCCAAAAACATTCAGTACTTC.

This clone was seen a few times. The chain combines TRBV4-2 with TRBJ1-2, with D possibly matching TRBD1 (6 bases). Deletions cut 2 bases from V and 3 bases from J, with 10 bases between. The CDR3 sequence is 14 residues long. Germline CDR1 LGHNA, CDR2 YNFKEQ. CDR3 DNA: TGTGCCAGCAGCCAACAGGGGTCGTACTATGGCTACACCTTC. It translates to CASSQQGSYYGYTF.

This chain joins TRBV9 and TRBJ2-7, with 11 nucleotides matching TRBD1. This CDR3 has 18 residues. With V trimmed by 4 bases and J by 2 bases, 14 bases remained unmatched. The germline V gene has CDR1 SGDLS and CDR2 YYNGEE. CDR3 in amino acids: CASSPRSPGQGAAYEQYF. The CDR3 nucleotides are TGTGCCAGCAGCCCCAGATCGCCCGGACAGGGGGCCGCCTACGAGCAGTACTTC. The full variable domain, in which reference TRBV9 and TRBJ2-7 provide the parts outside the CDR3, is DSGVTQTPKHLITATGQRVTLRCSPRSGDLSVYWYQQSLDQGLQFLIQYYNGEERAKGNILERFSAQQFPDLHSELNLSSLELGDSALYFCASSPRSPGQGAAYEQYFGPGTRLTVT.

This clone was observed a single time. The chain joins TRBV5-1 to TRBJ1-1; tentative D call: TRBD1 (6 bases). The germline CDR1 and CDR2 sequences are SGHRS and YFSETQ. The CDR3 is 15 amino acids. V lost 0 bases, J lost 0 bases, and 9 bases lay in between. Here the CDR3 reads CASSLERGMNTEAFF. In DNA form, the CDR3 reads TGCGCCAGCAGCTTGGAGAGGGGGATGAACACTGAAGCTTTCTTT.

The V and J genes are TRBV27 and TRBJ2-2; tentatively, D is TRBD1 (6 bases). This CDR3 comprises 14 residues. The V end was cut by 6 bases, the J end by 4 bases, with 12 bases between. The germline V gene has CDR1 MNHEY and CDR2 SMNVEV (reference sequence). CDR3 sequence: CASSRTGLTGELFF. As DNA, the CDR3 is TGTGCCAGCAGCCGCACAGGGCTCACCGGGGAGCTGTTTTTT.

This clone was seen once. V gene TRBV3-1 (or the pseudogene TRBV3-2) combines with J gene TRBJ2-2; 10 positions agree with TRBD2. J gave up 2 bases and V 0 bases, and 6 bases lay outside the gene matches. Looked up from germline, CDR1 is LGHDT and CDR2 is YNNKEL (reference sequence). This CDR3 is 18 amino acids long. The CDR3 region has the DNA TGTGCCAGCAGCCAAGAAGGAACTAGCGGGGCCAACACCGGGGAGCTGTTTTTT. It encodes CASSQEGTSGANTGELFF.

The chain employs TRBV10-1 and TRBJ2-5; D is unclear. Germline V gene sequence: CDR1 WNHNN, CDR2 SYGVQD (reference sequence). The CDR3 length is 14 residues. V shed 0 bases and J shed 3 bases, with 8 bases lying between them. The CDR3 sequence: CASSESGRKETQYF. In nucleotides, the CDR3 is TGCGCCAGCAGTGAGTCTGGCAGAAAAGAGACCCAGTACTTC.

V usage is TRBV6-6 and J usage is TRBJ1-4, with 9 bases identical to TRBD1. The CDR3 is made up of 16 amino acids. V was clipped by 3 bases and J by 7 bases; unmatched bases: 9. CDR1 is MNHNY and CDR2 is SVGAGI in the germline V gene (reference sequence). In DNA form, the CDR3 reads TGTGCCAGCAGTTATGATCGCACAGGGGGCTTTGAAAAACTGTTTTTT. Translated: CASSYDRTGGFEKLFF.

This chain connects TRBV4-1 to TRBJ1-2; 8 nucleotides align to TRBD1. With 2 bases clipped from V and 7 bases from J, the junction kept 12 bases outside the gene matches. Germline V CDR1 and CDR2: MGHRA, YSYEKL. There are 16 residues in the CDR3. CDR3 sequence: CASSQSQGAGIPGYTF. The CDR3 DNA reads TGCGCCAGCAGCCAAAGCCAGGGGGCGGGGATTCCTGGCTACACCTTC.